Described below is a single T cell receptor (beta chain) sequence and its context. This clonotype was detected only a few times. The target of this receptor is not known. No per-base quality is available; no much larger clone lies one base away. The instrument was an Illumina HiSeq 2500. TCR beta libraries were prepared by quantitative 5'-RACE with molecular barcodes. For the original study's pipeline: A new computational method, built on a probabilistic model of VDJ rearrangement, was used to identify disease-linked TCR variants. Clones were called with MiXCR by TCRdb after fastp trimmed the public reads at Q25, and only in-frame beta chains were retained. For every CDR3 protein sequence, its rows merge into one entry that carries the most common genes and DNA. V and J calls and clone size were set by TCRdb, not the authors. For this sample there are more than 150,000 distinct CDR3 sequences; 13% appear just once. The leading ten clones occupy about 17% of the sample.

From the cysteine through the phenylalanine, the CDR3 covers 13 amino acids. Only the CDR3 DNA stays, 39 bases, in frame from base 1. V lost 7 bases and J lost 7 bases; the stretch between them is 14 bases long. The data originate from a study of CD8 T cells in ankylosing spondylitis (dated by TCRdb to about 2017). About the full investigation: The study profiled T cell receptor beta repertoires in healthy donors and ankylosing spondylitis patients to find disease-linked TCR variants. Peripheral blood samples were taken, and synovial fluid was additionally collected from ankylosing spondylitis patients. The full study cohort comprised around 25 ankylosing spondylitis patients and around 100 healthy donors.

General study outcomes and caveats: According to the report, matched synovial fluid samples from ankylosing spondylitis patients were significantly enriched for the disease-linked clones. A TCR beta motif made up of several highly homologous amino acid variants appeared to be characteristic of blood from ankylosing spondylitis patients. Some of the motif variants had been reported before in the synovial fluid and blood of reactive arthritis patients, a finding that suggests common disease-initiation mechanisms. A CD8+ phenotype was shown by the disease-linked clones, which were found at relatively low frequencies in peripheral blood.

The origin of this receptor is a male donor with ankylosing spondylitis or in good health (not recorded which). The chain joins TRBV12-3 or TRBV12-4 to TRBJ2-1, with an unclear D gene assignment. Sequences were obtained from blood, either unsorted or a sorted T cell fraction (not recorded which). The sequenced DNA: TGTGCCAGCACCCCCTCTTACGGGAATGAGCAGTTCTTC. It codes for CASTPSYGNEQFF.